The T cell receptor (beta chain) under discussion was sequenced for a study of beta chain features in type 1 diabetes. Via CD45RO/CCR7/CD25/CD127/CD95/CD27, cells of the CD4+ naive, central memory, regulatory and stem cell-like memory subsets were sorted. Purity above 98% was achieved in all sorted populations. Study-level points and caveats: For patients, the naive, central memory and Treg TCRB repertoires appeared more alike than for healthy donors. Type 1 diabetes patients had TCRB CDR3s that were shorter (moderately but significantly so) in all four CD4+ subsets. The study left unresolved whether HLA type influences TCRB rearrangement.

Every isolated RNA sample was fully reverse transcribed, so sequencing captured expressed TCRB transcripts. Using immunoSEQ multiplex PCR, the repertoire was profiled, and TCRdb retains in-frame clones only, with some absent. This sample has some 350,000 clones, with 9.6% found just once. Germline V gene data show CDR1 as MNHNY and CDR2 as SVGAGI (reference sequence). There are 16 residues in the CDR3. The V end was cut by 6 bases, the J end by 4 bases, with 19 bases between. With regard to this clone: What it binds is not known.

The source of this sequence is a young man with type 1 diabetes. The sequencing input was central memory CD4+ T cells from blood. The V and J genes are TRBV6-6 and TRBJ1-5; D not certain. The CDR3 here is CASSPDYGKGNQPQHF. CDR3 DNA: TGTGCCAGCAGCCCGGATTATGGGAAAGGGAATCAGCCCCAGCATTTT.